One and the same sample provided the 16 T cell receptor beta chains below, sequenced in a study of cytomegalovirus exposure and HLA in healthy donors. With 60 Vbeta and 13 Jbeta primers, the PCR was carried out. Sequencing used immunoSEQ multiplex PCR; TCRdb keeps in-frame clones, though not all of them. The data show about 170,000 clones, less than 85% seen once. The sample taken for sequencing was PBMCs. The receptors originated from a male donor in good health and CMV-seronegative.

The chain is built from TRBV9 and TRBJ2-1; 10 bases match TRBD2. The germline V gene encodes CDR1 SGDLS and CDR2 YYNGEE. This CDR3 comprises 15 residues. With V trimmed by 4 bases and J by 9 bases, 10 bases remained unmatched. The CDR3 loop reads CASSPIAGGISEQFF. The CDR3 coding sequence is TGTGCCAGCAGCCCAATAGCGGGAGGAATCAGTGAGCAGTTCTTC. The full variable domain, with the rest looked up from reference TRBV9 and TRBJ2-1, is DSGVTQTPKHLITATGQRVTLRCSPRSGDLSVYWYQQSLDQGLQFLIQYYNGEERAKGNILERFSAQQFPDLHSELNLSSLELGDSALYFCASSPIAGGISEQFFGPGTRLTVL.

The chain employs TRBV27 and TRBJ1-6; D might be TRBD1 (6 bases). V was shortened by 3 bases and J by 7 bases, with 19 bases between the two germline ends. In germline, CDR1 is MNHEY, CDR2 SMNVEV (reference sequence). The length of the CDR3 is 17 residues. DNA for the CDR3: TGTGCCAGCAGTTTTGCCGGGACACTATATAGGAATTCACCCCTCCACTTT. This translates into CASSFAGTLYRNSPLHF.

This chain's CDR3 is CASSPPGPLEETQYF. CDR3 bases: TGTGCCAGCTCACCCCCGGGTCCCCTGGAAGAGACCCAGTACTTC. The genes are TRBV18 and TRBJ2-5; D not resolved. The V and J ends lost 3 bases and 3 bases respectively, with 14 bases between them. Per germline, CDR1 KGHSH and CDR2 LQKENI. This CDR3 comprises 15 residues.

This clone was counted once. The gene calls are TRBV18 and TRBJ2-7, with 8 bases that match TRBD2. The CDR3 consists of 13 residues. With 3 bases clipped from V and 4 bases from J, the junction kept 2 bases outside the gene matches. Germline assignment: CDR1 KGHSH and CDR2 LQKENI. The CDR3 loop reads CASSPGLVYEQYF. The CDR3 region has the DNA TGTGCCAGCTCACCGGGACTAGTTTACGAGCAGTACTTC.

The chain is built from TRBV7-2 and TRBJ2-3, with 7 bases lining up with TRBD1. This CDR3 contains 15 residues. In germline, CDR1 is SGHTA, CDR2 FQGNSA. V trimming: 6 bases; J trimming: 0 bases; junction bases outside the gene matches: 6. CDR3 DNA sequence: TGTGCCAGCAGTTTCACAGGGGCTAGCACAGATACGCAGTATTTT. This translates into CASSFTGASTDTQYF.

This clone has more than one count but fewer than ten. The chain combines TRBV2 with TRBJ2-3; 12 bases are a match to TRBD2. The CDR3 length is 18 residues. Looked up from germline, CDR1 is SNHLY and CDR2 is FYNNEI. J lost 4 bases, V lost 0 bases, and 8 bases had no gene match. CDR3 in DNA: TGTGCCAGCAGTGAAGCGGGGGCTAGCGGGAGGGCCGCAGATACGCAGTATTTT. Protein sequence: CASSEAGASGRAADTQYF.

The gene calls are TRBV27 and TRBJ2-1; tentatively, D is TRBD1 (5 bases). Germline V gene lookup returns CDR1 MNHEY and CDR2 SMNVEV (reference sequence). Trimming stripped 6 bases from V and 9 bases from J, with 24 bases between. The CDR3 has 16 amino acids. The CDR3 is CASRSPDPIKGLEQFF. In DNA, the CDR3 is TGTGCCAGCAGATCCCCGGATCCGATTAAGGGGCTTGAGCAGTTCTTC.

J is TRBJ1-4 and V is TRBV7-9; D ambiguous. From germline, CDR1 is SEHNR and CDR2 FQNEAQ (reference sequence). Between the trimmed V and J ends, which lost 3 bases and 5 bases, there was a span of 10 bases. The CDR3 contains 14 residues. DNA for the CDR3: TGTGCCAGCAGCTTTGCAGGACTAAATGAAAAACTGTTTTTT. Its protein is CASSFAGLNEKLFF.

The chain uses TRBV9 and TRBJ1-3; D uncertain. The V gene lost 2 bases and the J gene lost 6 bases, with 9 bases spanning the gap. The germline CDR1 and CDR2 sequences are SGDLS and YYNGEE. The CDR3 sequence is 13 residues long. CDR3 in DNA: TGTGCCAGCAGCGTTGGGCGGGAAAACACCATATATTTT. Translating it yields CASSVGRENTIYF.

The V call is TRBV28, the J call TRBJ1-1, with D possibly being TRBD1 (6 bases). CDR3 length equals 13 residues. CDR1 is MDHEN and CDR2 is SYDVKM in the germline V gene. Trimming took off 6 bases at V and 8 bases at J, with 16 bases between the two ends. The CDR3 loop reads CASSAGQPTEAFF. CDR3 bases: TGTGCCAGCAGCGCTGGACAGCCGACCGAAGCTTTCTTT.

The chain is built from TRBV7-3 and TRBJ2-5; 13 bases are shared with TRBD2. V trimming: 3 bases; J trimming: 2 bases; junction bases outside the gene matches: 9. Germline CDR1 SGHTA, CDR2 FQGTGA. The CDR3 contains 18 residues. CDR3 in DNA: TGTGCCAGCAGCTTTGGACTAGCGGGAGCTTTTGGACAAGAGACCCAGTACTTC. This codes for CASSFGLAGAFGQETQYF. The variable domain in full, with the rest retrieved from reference TRBV7-3 and TRBJ2-5, is GAGVSQTPSNKVTEKGKYVELRCDPISGHTALYWYRQSLGQGPEFLIYFQGTGAADDSGLPNDRFFAVRPEGSVSTLKIQRTERGDSAVYLCASSFGLAGAFGQETQYFGPGTRLLVL.

In this sample, this clone turned up once. The gene calls are TRBV10-1 and TRBJ2-1, with 10 bases lining up with TRBD1. The CDR3 has 19 residues. With V trimmed by 2 bases and J by 7 bases, 17 bases remained unmatched. CDR1 WNHNN and CDR2 SYGVQD come from the germline V gene (reference sequence). Written as DNA, the CDR3 is TGCGCCAGCAGTGAGATGGTGACAGGGGGCGCCCAGGATGGGAATGAGCAGTTCTTC. Translated, it gives CASSEMVTGGAQDGNEQFF.

This rearrangement joins TRBV10-3 to TRBJ2-3, with 10 bases matching TRBD2. V lost 2 bases to trimming and J lost 5 bases; unmatched junction nucleotides: 7. The CDR3 is 16 residues long. Looked up from germline, CDR1 is ENHRY and CDR2 is SYGVKD. The CDR3 DNA sequence: TGTGCCATCAGTGAGAAGCTAGCGGGAGCCGGAGATACGCAGTATTTT. Translation gives CAISEKLAGAGDTQYF.

This sequence joins TRBV5-4 and TRBJ2-7, with D possibly being TRBD1 (6 bases). This CDR3 has 15 residues. V lost 0 bases and J lost 4, with 14 bases in between. Germline V gene sequence: CDR1 SGHNT, CDR2 YYREEE (reference sequence). The CDR3 bases are TGTGCCAGCAGCTTGGGGGCAGGGGAATGGTACGAGCAGTACTTC. Amino acids: CASSLGAGEWYEQYF. Based on the CDR3 plus reference TRBV5-4 and TRBJ2-7, the full variable domain is ETGVTQSPTHLIKTRGQQVTLRCSSQSGHNTVSWYQQALGQGPQFIFQYYREEENGRGNFPPRFSGLQFPNYSSELNVNALELDDSALYLCASSLGAGEWYEQYFGPGTRLTVT.

The V and J genes are TRBV28 and TRBJ2-7; TRBD1 matches at 8 bases. Trimming removed 3 bases from V and 2 bases from J; junction bases left unmatched: 6. CDR1 and CDR2 from the germline V gene are MDHEN and SYDVKM. There are 15 residues in the CDR3. The CDR3 coding sequence is TGTGCCAGCAGTTTGCCCCTCAGGGGGCCCTACGAGCAGTACTTC. Translation: CASSLPLRGPYEQYF.

In its sample, this clone was seen a few times. V gene TRBV28 combines with J gene TRBJ1-5; D ambiguous. Germline assignment: CDR1 MDHEN and CDR2 SYDVKM. Deletions cut 3 bases from V and 5 bases from J, with 5 bases between. The CDR3 runs to 12 residues. In DNA form, the CDR3 reads TGTGCCAGCAGTTTCTCGGATCAGCCCCAGCATTTT. Translating gives CASSFSDQPQHF.